Shown below are 29 T cell receptor beta chains from a single sample sequenced in a study of blood T cell repertoires in COVID-19. TCRdb keeps only in-frame clones here, not all; method: immunoSEQ multiplex PCR. The table includes about 140,000 clones, 80% to 85% detected once. The sample taken for sequencing was PBMCs or T cells enriched from blood (not recorded which). Receptor source: a man between 70 and 80 years old who had been exposed to COVID-19.

The chain joins TRBV28 to TRBJ2-2; 14 positions match TRBD2. V shed 6 bases, J shed 0 bases, and the junction held 3 bases outside the gene matches. The germline V gene has CDR1 MDHEN and CDR2 SYDVKM. The CDR3 length is 17 residues. The CDR3 loop is CASSPGLAGANTGELFF. The CDR3 DNA sequence: TGTGCCAGCAGCCCGGGACTAGCGGGAGCGAACACCGGGGAGCTGTTTTTT.

This chain joins TRBV4-1 and TRBJ2-7, with 7 bases matching TRBD2. Per the germline V gene, CDR1 is MGHRA and CDR2 is YSYEKL. The CDR3 has 15 residues. The trim removed 3 bases at V and 4 bases at J, leaving 9 bases unmatched. The CDR3 DNA reads as TGCGCCAGCAGCCAGCAGCGGGAAAAAGGTTACGAGCAGTACTTC. This gives the protein CASSQQREKGYEQYF.

The gene calls are TRBV3-1 (or the pseudogene TRBV3-2) and TRBJ2-3; 8 bases agree with TRBD1. The CDR3 runs to 18 residues. V lost 0 bases to trimming and J lost 3 bases; unmatched junction nucleotides: 11. Germline V gene lookup returns CDR1 LGHDT and CDR2 YNNKEL (reference sequence). DNA for the CDR3: TGTGCCAGCAGCCAAGATATGGGAGCAGGGGGCGCGACAGATACGCAGTATTTT. It codes for CASSQDMGAGGATDTQYF.

The CDR3 region has the DNA TGCGCCAGCAGCTTAGGTACAGGGCTGTCCGGAAACACCATATATTTT. Translated, it gives CASSLGTGLSGNTIYF. The V gene is TRBV5-1, the J gene TRBJ1-3, with a possible D match to TRBD1 (6 bases). Trimming left V 2 bases short and J 4 bases short, with 16 bases between. CDR3 size: 16 residues. Germline CDR1 SGHRS, CDR2 YFSETQ.

The sample holds a few counts of this clone. The chain carries TRBV19 and TRBJ1-5; 8 bases are shared with TRBD1. V shed 5 bases and J 11 bases; nucleotides not matched to a gene: 11. The CDR3 is 14 residues long. Germline CDR1 LNHDA, CDR2 SQIVND (reference sequence). CDR3 DNA sequence: TGTGCCAGTAGTTTACAGGGGGGAAGTTGGTCCCAGCATTTT. It is translated as CASSLQGGSWSQHF.

The chain combines TRBV10-2 with TRBJ2-1; TRBD1 might be the D (6 bases). Trimming removed 3 bases from V and 6 bases from J, with 9 bases in between. CDR3 length: 13 residues. From germline, CDR1 is WSHSY and CDR2 SAAADI. The CDR3 is CASSEAQGNEQFF. The CDR3, as DNA: TGCGCCAGCAGTGAAGCACAGGGCAATGAGCAGTTCTTC.

This clone occurred once. The chain couples TRBV18 to TRBJ2-5; 7 nucleotides align to TRBD1. The germline gives CDR1 KGHSH, CDR2 LQKENI. Germline trimming cut 4 bases from V and 5 bases from J; bases unmatched to any gene: 7. This CDR3 has 14 amino acids. This CDR3 reads CASSLTRQGETQYF. The CDR3 DNA is TGTGCCAGCTCACTAACTCGACAGGGCGAGACCCAGTACTTC.

The CDR3 loop reads CASSEAWTAARTNQPQHF. The CDR3 DNA is TGTGCCAGCAGTGAAGCTTGGACAGCCGCTCGGACCAATCAGCCCCAGCATTTT. J is TRBJ1-5 and V is TRBV6-1, with D possibly matching TRBD1 (6 bases). The CDR3 contains 18 residues. Germline-derived CDR1 and CDR2 are MNHNS and SASEGT. Trimming left V 0 bases short and J 3 bases short, with 18 bases between.

The chain is built from TRBV11-2 and TRBJ2-6, with no clear D. CDR1 SGHAT and CDR2 FQNNGV come from the germline V gene. This CDR3 is 15 amino acids long. Trimming removed 1 base from V and 0 bases from J, with 4 bases in between. The CDR3: CASSLAVSGANVLTF. Written as DNA, the CDR3 is TGTGCCAGCAGCTTAGCCGTCTCTGGGGCCAACGTCCTGACTTTC.

The chain recombines TRBV12-3 or TRBV12-4 with TRBJ2-7; no firm D call. Trimming removed 6 bases at V and 2 bases at J, with 8 bases between. The CDR3 consists of 12 residues. CDR3 sequence: CASRQYPYEQYF. As DNA, the CDR3 is TGTGCCAGCAGACAATACCCCTACGAGCAGTACTTC.

The chain couples TRBV29-1 to TRBJ2-7, with 9 positions matching TRBD2. This CDR3 is 15 amino acids long. CDR1 is SQVTM, CDR2 ANQGSEA, per germline. The trim removed 0 bases at V and 3 bases at J, leaving 6 bases unmatched. CDR3 sequence reads: CSVEDRTAGGYEQYF. CDR3 DNA: TGCAGCGTTGAAGATCGAACAGCGGGAGGCTACGAGCAGTACTTC.

The rearrangement joins TRBV5-6 to TRBJ2-7, with D perhaps matching TRBD2 (6 bases). This CDR3 comprises 17 residues. Germline-derived CDR1 and CDR2 are SGHDT and YYEEEE. Trimming removed 4 bases from V and 1 base from J, with 21 bases in between. The CDR3 sequence is CASSNFGGTTPSYEQYF. For the CDR3, the DNA is TGTGCCAGCAGCAATTTCGGAGGGACCACCCCATCCTACGAGCAGTACTTC.

The chain carries TRBV7-8 and TRBJ1-5, with D perhaps matching TRBD1 (5 bases). The V end lost 2 bases, the J end lost 2 bases, and 13 bases lay between the germline ends. CDR1 is SGHVS and CDR2 is FQNEAQ in the germline V gene. The CDR3 runs 16 residues. CDR3 DNA sequence: TGTGCCAGCAGCTTATCCCAGGGAACAGGCAATCAGCCCCAGCATTTT. It is translated as CASSLSQGTGNQPQHF.

This clone occurred a few times. The chain employs TRBV9 and TRBJ2-1; 10 nucleotides line up with TRBD2. V lost 0 bases and J lost 8; bases outside the gene matches: 5. Germline V lookup: CDR1 SGDLS, CDR2 YYNGEE. The CDR3 loop spans 15 amino acids. CDR3 in DNA: TGTGCCAGCAGCGTAGTACTAGCGGGAAGGGATGAGCAGTTCTTC. Translation: CASSVVLAGRDEQFF.

CDR3 amino acids: CASSLVGSIGYTF. The CDR3, as DNA: TGCGCCAGCAGCTTGGTAGGTAGCATTGGCTACACCTTC. The chain couples TRBV5-1 to TRBJ1-2; D gene unclear. Germline V lookup: CDR1 SGHRS, CDR2 YFSETQ. This CDR3 is built from 13 residues. The V gene lost 0 bases and the J gene lost 7 bases, with 10 bases spanning the gap.

This clone has only a few counts. The chain combines TRBV29-1 with TRBJ2-7; 14 bases are a match to TRBD2. The CDR3 runs to 17 residues. From germline, CDR1 is SQVTM and CDR2 ANQGSEA. Unmatched junction bases numbered 14, after V lost 5 bases and J lost 5 bases. CDR3 in DNA: TGCAGCGTTATAGGGGGAAGACTAGCGGGAGGGAGGAACGAGCAGTACTTC. Its translation: CSVIGGRLAGGRNEQYF.

The chain couples TRBV6-6 to TRBJ1-3, with TRBD1 as a possible D gene (5 bases). Per the germline V gene, CDR1 is MNHNY and CDR2 is SVGAGI (reference sequence). V was clipped by 7 bases and J by 0 bases, with 13 bases between them. This CDR3 is built from 15 residues. CDR3 DNA sequence: TGTGCCAGCACCGTCGACAGTAACTCTGGAAACACCATATATTTT. Amino acid sequence: CASTVDSNSGNTIYF.

The chain recombines TRBV25-1 with TRBJ1-1, with 9 bases identical to TRBD1. V dropped 4 bases and J dropped 10; count of bases not matched to a gene: 4. Germline CDR1 reads MGHDK; CDR2 reads SYGVNS. The CDR3 is 12 residues long. The CDR3 coding sequence is TGTGCCAGCAGTGCGGACAGGGGTCTAGCTTTCTTT. Protein product: CASSADRGLAFF.

The chain couples TRBV6-5 to TRBJ2-2, with D unclear. The germline gives CDR1 MNHEY, CDR2 SVGAGI. The CDR3 loop spans 14 amino acids. V was pared by 6 bases and J by 6 bases, with 14 bases between. CDR3 protein: CASRQREKAGELFF. The CDR3 DNA reads TGTGCCAGCAGGCAGCGAGAGAAGGCCGGGGAGCTGTTTTTT.

The CDR3, as DNA: TGTGCCTGGAGTAGGGGACAGGGAAGATCTGAAGCTTTCTTT. It is translated as CAWSRGQGRSEAFF. This chain links TRBV30 with TRBJ1-1; TRBD1 agrees at 9 bases. Germline V lookup: CDR1 GTSNPN, CDR2 SVGIG (reference sequence). The J segment lost 6 bases and the V segment lost 2 bases, leaving 7 bases of the junction unmatched. The CDR3 loop spans 14 amino acids.

The DNA of the CDR3 is TGTGCCAGCAGCCCCCCAGGTAGTGGTGGCTACACCTTC. This codes for CASSPPGSGGYTF. V usage is TRBV7-9 and J usage is TRBJ1-2; D remains ambiguous. This CDR3 is 13 amino acids long. CDR1 is SEHNR and CDR2 is FQNEAQ in the germline V gene (reference sequence). With 5 bases removed from V and 7 bases from J, the gap between germline ends came to 14 bases.

This sequence joins TRBV7-8 and TRBJ2-7; unclear D gene. V gave up 5 bases and J gave up 5 bases, with 7 bases separating them. The CDR3 totals 11 residues. Germline V lookup: CDR1 SGHVS, CDR2 FQNEAQ. The CDR3 reads CASSPLDEQYF. The CDR3 coding sequence is TGTGCCAGCAGCCCACTGGACGAGCAGTACTTC.

The V gene is TRBV27, the J gene TRBJ2-7, with 7 positions matching TRBD2. The germline gives CDR1 MNHEY, CDR2 SMNVEV (reference sequence). The CDR3 length is 13 residues. Trimming cost V 6 bases and J 1 base; bases outside gene matches: 3. Here the CDR3 DNA reads TGTGCCAGCAGGGCTAGCGGATCCTACGAGCAGTACTTC. Translation: CASRASGSYEQYF.

The chain couples TRBV12-3 or TRBV12-4 to TRBJ2-1, with 8 nucleotides matching TRBD1. This CDR3 contains 13 residues. J gave up 9 bases and V 5 bases, and 6 bases lay outside the gene matches. This CDR3 is CASSPLQGVEQFF. The DNA of the CDR3 is TGTGCCAGCAGTCCTTTACAGGGGGTTGAGCAGTTCTTC.

The chain's CDR3 is CASSYVGQGATEAFF. The CDR3 bases are TGTGCCAGCAGTTACGTAGGACAGGGTGCGACTGAAGCTTTCTTT. The rearrangement joins TRBV6-6 to TRBJ1-1, with TRBD1 matching over 8 bases. The CDR3 has 15 residues. The V and J ends lost 2 bases and 5 bases, in that order; junction bases with no gene match: 7. Looked up from germline, CDR1 is MNHNY and CDR2 is SVGAGI (reference sequence).

The chain couples TRBV7-2 to TRBJ2-3, with 9 bases aligning to TRBD2. This CDR3 region has 16 residues. V lost 3 bases to trimming and J lost 0 bases; unmatched junction nucleotides: 4. CDR1 and CDR2 (germline): SGHTA, FQGNSA. The CDR3 bases are TGTGCCAGCAGCTTTCTTAGCGGGGGTAGCACAGATACGCAGTATTTT. Encoded protein: CASSFLSGGSTDTQYF.

This clone appeared many times. The chain couples TRBV7-7 to TRBJ2-5, with TRBD1 matching 8 bases. J was trimmed by 4 bases and V by 5 bases; bases with no gene match: 9. Germline V lookup: CDR1 SSHAT, CDR2 FNYEAQ (reference sequence). This CDR3 contains 15 residues. This chain's CDR3 is CASSSRTGMGETQYF. The CDR3 DNA sequence: TGTGCCAGCAGCAGCCGGACAGGGATGGGAGAGACCCAGTACTTC. The whole variable domain, filled in from reference TRBV7-7 and TRBJ2-5, reads GAGVSQSPRYKVTKRGQDVTLRCDPISSHATLYWYQQALGQGPEFLTYFNYEAQPDKSGLPSDRFSAERPEGSISTLTIQRTEQRDSAMYRCASSSRTGMGETQYFGPGTRLLVL.

The rearrangement links TRBV28 to TRBJ2-1; 10 nucleotides match TRBD2. CDR1 and CDR2 (germline): MDHEN, SYDVKM. The CDR3 sequence is 15 residues long. V lost 2 bases to trimming and J lost 10 bases; unmatched junction nucleotides: 8. Here the CDR3 reads CASSLGAGGPQEQFF. The CDR3 nucleotides are TGTGCCAGCAGTTTAGGAGCGGGAGGGCCTCAAGAGCAGTTCTTC. The full variable domain, rest sourced from reference TRBV28 and TRBJ2-1, is DVKVTQSSRYLVKRTGEKVFLECVQDMDHENMFWYRQDPGLGLRLIYFSYDVKMKEKGDIPEGYSVSREKKERFSLILESASTNQTSMYLCASSLGAGGPQEQFFGPGTRLTVL.

This chain uses TRBV3-1 (or the pseudogene TRBV3-2) with TRBJ2-2; 9 positions match TRBD1. V gave up 4 bases and J gave up 6 bases; unmatched junction bases: 6. Germline CDR1 is LGHDT and CDR2 is YNNKEL (reference sequence). The CDR3 covers 15 residues. The CDR3 DNA reads as TGTGCCAGCAGCCGAAGGACAGGGGTTTCCGGGGAGCTGTTTTTT. This codes for CASSRRTGVSGELFF.